The 18 T cell receptor beta chains listed next were all sequenced from one sample in a study of shared T cell receptors in the human thymus (dated by TCRdb to the early 2020s). Receptor libraries were prepared by the immunoSEQ multiplex PCR assay. Drawn from immuneACCESS, this table holds only the in-frame rearrangements with V and J called that TCRdb kept. Clones are partly lost; checked studies trace under half to an unresolved V gene and leave the rest unexplained. For this sample there are 700,000 to 750,000 clones; approximately 85% appear just once. Of the sample, more than 0.01% is held by the ten largest clones. These same data were also listed under a study on human thymus T cells.

Sample: thymocytes. The source of these receptors is a girl under three years old with a congenital heart defect. Donor details come from another sample of the same person, matched by shared clones.

The chain recombines TRBV6-1 with TRBJ2-7; the D gene is possibly TRBD1 (6 bases). The CDR3 runs 13 residues. The V end lost 4 bases, the J end lost 0 bases, and 7 bases lay between the germline ends. The germline V gene has CDR1 MNHNS and CDR2 SASEGT. The DNA for the CDR3 is TGTGCCAGCAGTGGGGACAACTCCTACGAGCAGTACTTC. Residues: CASSGDNSYEQYF.

This clone was seen a few times. V and J are TRBV11-2 and TRBJ1-5, with D possibly being TRBD1 (6 bases). The germline V gene encodes CDR1 SGHAT and CDR2 FQNNGV. CDR3 size: 16 residues. Trimming left V 6 bases short and J 6 bases short, with 21 bases between. In DNA form, the CDR3 reads TGTGCCAGCAGATTTTACCTGGGACAACCCTCTCAGCCCCAGCATTTT. It translates to CASRFYLGQPSQPQHF. Supplemented by reference TRBV11-2 and TRBJ1-5, the full variable domain reads EAGVAQSPRYKIIEKRQSVAFWCNPISGHATLYWYQQILGQGPKLLIQFQNNGVVDDSQLPKDRFSAERLKGVDSTLKIQPAKLEDSAVYLCASRFYLGQPSQPQHFGDGTRLSIL.

This CDR3 reads CASSLGVRDRGHLNYGYTF. CDR3 bases: TGTGCCAGCAGCTTGGGCGTTCGGGACAGGGGACATCTTAACTATGGCTACACCTTC. The chain employs TRBV7-2 and TRBJ1-2; TRBD1 matches 10 bases. The CDR3 spans 19 residues. The V gene's germline CDR1 is SGHTA and CDR2 FQGNSA. The trim removed 3 bases at V and 1 base at J, leaving 14 bases unmatched.

The chain couples TRBV7-2 to TRBJ2-7; the match to TRBD2 covers 8 bases. Germline lookup yields CDR1 SGHTA and CDR2 FQGNSA. The CDR3 runs to 17 residues. The junction had 12 bases not matched to a gene; V was cut back by 5 bases and J by 0 bases. The CDR3 DNA reads as TGTGCCAGCAGCCCCCCCCCGGGGGGGATAAGCTCCTACGAGCAGTACTTC. Protein: CASSPPPGGISSYEQYF.

The V and J genes are TRBV4-1 and TRBJ1-6, with D possibly matching TRBD1 (6 bases). Trimming pared 0 bases from V and 5 bases from J, leaving 11 bases between. Per germline, CDR1 MGHRA and CDR2 YSYEKL. This CDR3 has 16 residues. The CDR3 sequence: CASSQDHRQDNSPLHF. The CDR3 nucleotides are TGCGCCAGCAGCCAAGATCATCGACAGGATAATTCACCCCTCCACTTT.

As DNA, the CDR3 is TGCGCCAGCAGTGGTTTAGAGAACACTGAAGCTTTCTTT. This gives the protein CASSGLENTEAFF. The V call is TRBV5-1, the J call TRBJ1-1; D not certain. The V end was cut by 5 bases, the J end by 1 base, with 9 bases between. CDR3 length equals 13 residues. Germline V gene data show CDR1 as SGHRS and CDR2 as YFSETQ.

The genes are TRBV2 and TRBJ2-7, with TRBD2 matching 8 bases. CDR3 length: 16 amino acids. The germline gives CDR1 SNHLY, CDR2 FYNNEI. The V gene end was trimmed by 2 bases and the J gene end by 4 bases; junction bases not matched to a gene: 10. CDR3 DNA sequence: TGTGCCAGCAGTGAATGGTCGGGGCGGGGGGAATACGAGCAGTACTTC. This translates into CASSEWSGRGEYEQYF.

The V gene is TRBV28, the J gene TRBJ1-1; D is unresolved. This CDR3 comprises 14 residues. Germline V gene lookup returns CDR1 MDHEN and CDR2 SYDVKM. The V end was cut by 2 bases, the J end by 4 bases, with 11 bases between. The CDR3 region has the DNA TGTGCCAGCAGTTTAGAGTACCGTGTCACTGAAGCTTTCTTT. Its protein product is CASSLEYRVTEAFF.

This chain connects TRBV9 to TRBJ2-7, with 7 positions matching TRBD1. The CDR3 has 19 residues. Germline V gives CDR1 SGDLS, CDR2 YYNGEE. Germline trimming cut 3 bases from V and 2 bases from J; bases unmatched to any gene: 20. CDR3 DNA: TGTGCCAGCAGCGGGAAGGGACAGAACCCCCTTACGGAGCCCTACGAGCAGTACTTC. It specifies CASSGKGQNPLTEPYEQYF.

V gene TRBV5-1 combines with J gene TRBJ1-5, with 11 bases matching TRBD1. Trimming cost V 4 bases and J 7 bases; bases outside gene matches: 7. The CDR3 loop spans 15 amino acids. Per the germline V gene, CDR1 is SGHRS and CDR2 is YFSETQ. CDR3: CASSLGQGVGQPQHF. CDR3 sequence (DNA): TGCGCCAGCAGCCTGGGACAGGGGGTGGGACAGCCCCAGCATTTT. Drawing the rest from reference TRBV5-1 and TRBJ1-5, the complete variable domain is KAGVTQTPRYLIKTRGQQVTLSCSPISGHRSVSWYQQTPGQGLQFLFEYFSETQRNKGNFPGRFSGRQFSNSRSEMNVSTLELGDSALYLCASSLGQGVGQPQHFGDGTRLSIL.

This chain joins TRBV25-1 and TRBJ1-6, with D tentatively TRBD1 (6 bases). The CDR3 loop spans 16 amino acids. V lost 4 bases to trimming and J lost 5 bases, with 15 bases between them. Germline CDR1 MGHDK, CDR2 SYGVNS. The CDR3 sequence: CASSVGQQRNNSPLHF. The DNA of the CDR3 is TGTGCCAGCAGTGTAGGACAGCAAAGGAATAATTCACCCCTCCACTTT.

This clone has a single count. The V gene is TRBV28, the J gene TRBJ1-2, with TRBD1 matching 8 bases. This CDR3 region has 17 residues. The germline V gene has CDR1 MDHEN and CDR2 SYDVKM. J gave up 3 bases and V 8 bases, and 17 bases lay outside the gene matches. Written as DNA, the CDR3 is TGTGCCAGCCAACCACCGGGACAGGCGCCGGAATACTATGGCTACACCTTC. It yields the protein CASQPPGQAPEYYGYTF.

The rearrangement uses TRBV28 and TRBJ2-7, with 15 positions matching TRBD2. The V segment lost 5 bases and the J segment 7 bases; nucleotides outside the gene matches: 12. The V gene's germline CDR1 is MDHEN and CDR2 SYDVKM. The CDR3 has 17 residues. Here the CDR3 reads CASSPPGLAGGSLEQYF. CDR3 bases: TGTGCCAGCAGTCCTCCGGGACTAGCGGGGGGCTCTTTGGAGCAGTACTTC.

The chain links TRBV5-1 to TRBJ2-3; no clear D. V was cut by 0 bases and J by 2 bases, with 4 bases left in between. From germline, CDR1 is SGHRS and CDR2 YFSETQ. This CDR3 spans 13 amino acids. CDR3 region: CASSLVATDTQYF. CDR3 coding DNA: TGCGCCAGCAGCTTGGTGGCCACAGATACGCAGTATTTT.

This clone turned up a few times. This chain links TRBV6-6 with TRBJ1-2; TRBD1 agrees at 7 bases. V was pared by 6 bases and J by 2 bases, with 3 bases of the junction left unmatched. This CDR3 has 13 residues. Germline values: CDR1 MNHNY, CDR2 SVGAGI (reference sequence). The CDR3 DNA follows: TGTGCCAGCAGGGGGACAGACAACTATGGCTACACCTTC. Translation gives CASRGTDNYGYTF.

The sample holds one count of this clone. This chain links TRBV5-6 with TRBJ2-7, with a tentative D call TRBD1 (5 bases). Trimming cost V 0 bases and J 2 bases, with 21 bases left between them. Germline-derived CDR1 and CDR2 are SGHDT and YYEEEE. The CDR3 consists of 18 residues. The CDR3 DNA reads TGTGCCAGCAGCTTGGCCCATACTCAGGGTGAGCAGGCCTACGAGCAGTACTTC. Amino acid sequence: CASSLAHTQGEQAYEQYF.

The V gene is TRBV27, the J gene TRBJ1-2, with 10 bases fitting TRBD1. J was trimmed by 4 bases and V by 2 bases; bases with no gene match: 4. Germline assignment: CDR1 MNHEY and CDR2 SMNVEV (reference sequence). This CDR3 contains 15 residues. CDR3 DNA: TGTGCCAGCAGTTTAAGGGACAGGGGTCTCTATGGCTACACCTTC. Translated: CASSLRDRGLYGYTF.

J is TRBJ2-3 and V is TRBV5-4; a possible D gene is TRBD1 (6 bases). Per germline, CDR1 SGHNT and CDR2 YYREEE (reference sequence). Trimming shortened V by 4 bases and J by 6 bases, and 18 bases separated the two germline ends. This CDR3 has 15 residues. CDR3 loop: CASSLRLDRGDTQYF. The CDR3 region has the DNA TGTGCCAGCAGCCTGAGACTCGATAGGGGGGATACGCAGTATTTT.